This T cell receptor (beta chain) was retrieved from a study of blood T cells in healthy people across ages (dated by TCRdb to about 2015). Notes on the research overall: Template switching captured roughly one uniquely barcoded TCR beta cDNA molecule per two T cells in model experiments. Age-related changes in TCR beta repertoire diversity were measured in the study by deep sequencing normalized with unique cDNA molecular identifiers. Four age groups were formed from the donors: young (average about 16 years), middle-aged (less than 40), aged (roughly 56) and long-lived (approximately 80). Donors of different ages were randomly distributed across sequencing lanes to avoid experimental bias. Two additional independent replicas of 1 million unique cDNA reads from the same blood draw were analyzed for two donors (one aged 18 to 29 and one aged 80 or older). What the research found in general, with its limitations: As age increased, observed TCR beta diversity per million T cells dropped in a roughly linear way, and a significant reduction was already evident by age about 36. Conclusive comparison of naive and antigen-experienced compartments was prevented by the profiling of bulk unsorted PBMCs. Compared with the aged group, the long-lived group had more naive CD4+ T cells, fewer expanded clones and increased TCR diversity, a pattern suggesting age selection. Because the CMV infection status of the donors was unknown, age-related changes in expanded clonotypes may potentially have been confounded. There was a strong correlation between observed TCR beta diversity and the percentage of naive T cells measured by flow cytometry. Estimates of total diversity based on one million sequenced T cells were regarded as lower bounds and as underestimates.

The receptor library was made with 5' RACE. The sequencer was an Illumina HiSeq 2500. The second PCR ran for about 6 to 11 cycles and used a J-beta primer mix along with a sample-barcoded 5' primer. A template-switch 5' adaptor carrying 12 random nucleotides introduced a unique molecular identifier onto each TCR beta cDNA molecule. Each sample yielded at least 2.5 million CDR3-containing paired-end reads. First-strand cDNA synthesis was performed from all RNA using the Mint cDNA synthesis kit, with priming by a TRBC-specific oligonucleotide. All cDNA was treated with uracil-DNA glycosylase and then went through a first 18-cycle PCR with the universal primers M1SS and BC2_uni_R. For the original study's pipeline: For normalization, 1 million high-quality reads, each with a distinct molecular identifier, were randomly selected from each sample. Instead of being binned into consensus sequences, reads with shared molecular identifiers were discarded. CDR3 identification, clonotype clustering and error correction used MiTCR with a Q25 quality threshold and the strictest error-elimination algorithm. A nonparametric unseen species model with Euler transformation was used to estimate lower-bound total TCR beta diversity. The public reads were reanalyzed by TCRdb: fastp trimming at Q25, MiXCR alignment, in-frame beta chains only. Every entry covers one CDR3 protein and lists the most common genes and DNA from its rows. The V and J calls follow TCRdb's processing rather than the paper's. For this sample the table gives around 900,000 distinct CDR3 sequences, of which just over 50% were detected only once. Roughly a fifth of the sample goes to the ten largest clones.

In this sample, this clonotype turned up a few times. Its target antigen remains unknown. No base-level quality is on record; no much larger clone is a single base apart. Via the germline V gene, CDR1 is SQVTM and CDR2 ANQGSEA. The CDR3 runs 15 amino acids, cysteine and phenylalanine included. Only the CDR3 DNA stays, 45 bases, in frame from base 1. The V end gives up 7 bases and the J end 1 base, leaving 10 bases in the junction not matched to a gene. Systemically healthy Caucasian individuals from Russia, over 30 in total and aged roughly 6 to 95 years, were included as donors. Roughly 11 milliliters of peripheral blood were drawn from each donor into EDTA-treated Vacutainer tubes. Ficoll-Paque density-gradient centrifugation was used to isolate PBMCs, with at least 6 million obtained per sample. Trizol reagent was used to extract total RNA from the PBMCs, yielding at least 6 micrograms per sample. The percentages of naive CD45RAhigh/CD27high T cells were determined by flow cytometry on a PBMC aliquot from every donor.

Here the chain combines TRBV29-1 and TRBJ2-1; TRBD1 aligns with 7 central bases. This TCR came from a woman aged 60 to 75 in good health. The sequencing sample was made of blood. DNA sequence: TGCAGCGCGATTGGGGGCAGGGGGTCCTACAATGAGCAGTTCTTC. The resulting protein is CSAIGGRGSYNEQFF.